The present TCR beta chain was sequenced within a study of cytomegalovirus exposure and HLA in healthy donors. Findings and caveats of the study: Across all donors, roughly uniform sequencing depth was an assumption of the presence/absence analyses. The authors enumerated some 170 TCR beta chains as linked to cytomegalovirus. Accurate predictions that matched the HLA-A and HLA-B alleles of most subjects were reportedly made from TCR beta sequences. A later analysis linked 15,000 to 20,000 TCR beta sequences to HLA alleles at 0.05 false discovery rate.

Trimming removed 4 bases at V and 6 bases at J, with 11 bases between. CDR1 and CDR2 from the germline V gene are GTSNPN and SVGIG (reference sequence). The CDR3 contains 12 residues. The study ran its PCR with 60 Vbeta and 13 Jbeta primers. Assay used: immunoSEQ multiplex PCR; TCRdb lists only in-frame clones, some missing. The profile covers about 150,000 clones, with roughly four fifths appearing a single time and over 1.3% taken by the ten largest. Concerning this clone itself: Its antigen is currently unknown.

The chain carries TRBV30 and TRBJ2-3; D unresolved. What was sequenced was PBMCs. This receptor was taken from a man between 18 and 29 years old in good health and CMV-seronegative. CDR3 coding DNA: TGTGCCTGGACGATGGGCCGGGATACGCAGTATTTT. It encodes CAWTMGRDTQYF.